The present entry profiles one T cell receptor (beta chain) with its context. No antigen is known for it. V dropped 6 bases and J dropped 2 bases, with 11 bases sitting between them. In germline, CDR1 is LNHNV, CDR2 YYDKDF (reference sequence). CDR3 length equals 15 residues. Clones were read by immunoSEQ multiplex PCR, and TCRdb kept only the in-frame ones, dropping some. The repertoire holds 100,000 or so clones, with about 85% as singletons. The data were taken from a study of T cell responses to AZD1222 COVID-19 vaccine. Study-level findings and limits: Spike-specific TCRs gained breadth and depth after people received two AZD1222 doses. None of the repertoires were sampled until the peak T cell response had passed. It was only a handful of AZD1222 recipients who were seropositive at baseline. Among the donors, most were white British and more were female, and clonal diversity was possibly underestimated.

This chain connects TRBV15 to TRBJ1-6, with a tentative D call TRBD1 (5 bases). This TCR derives from an adult who received the AZD1222 COVID-19 vaccine. The sample was peripheral blood, taken 28 days after the second AZD1222 dose. CDR3 in amino acids: CATRGGVTYNSPLHF. DNA of the CDR3: TGTGCCACCAGGGGAGGGGTGACCTATAATTCACCCCTCCACTTT.